Each of the 8 T cell receptor beta chains below was sequenced from the same sample in a study of blood T cells in healthy people across ages. Primed by a sample-barcoded 5' primer and a J-beta primer mix, a second PCR proceeded for 7 to 11 cycles. MiXCR, run by TCRdb on the 5' RACE reads, gives a single entry per CDR3 protein. Found here are 870,000 or so distinct CDR3 sequences, 29% of them singletons; the top ten hold around 16%. Input material: blood. The origin of the receptors is a woman of 80 years or more in good health.

The chain carries TRBV7-2 and TRBJ2-4, with TRBD1 as a possible D gene (6 bases). The CDR3 is made up of 14 amino acids. The ends were cut back, 0 bases at V and 8 bases at J, with 11 bases in the middle. Looked up from germline, CDR1 is SGHTA and CDR2 is FQGNSA. CDR3 sequence (DNA): TGTGCCAGCAGCTTAGCGGGGGCGAGGTACATTCAGTACTTC. This sequence encodes CASSLAGARYIQYF.

On this clonotype itself: A much larger clone lies a single base off, so this may be a read error. The chain links TRBV7-2 to TRBJ2-3, with 10 bases identical to TRBD1. The CDR3 is made up of 14 amino acids. The junction had 5 bases not matched to a gene; V was cut back by 4 bases and J by 7 bases. CDR1 and CDR2 (germline): SGHTA, FQGNSA. The CDR3 loop is CASSSGQGGNTQYF. CDR3 in DNA: TGTGCCAGCAGCTCCGGACAGGGGGGAAATACGCAGTATTTT.

CDR3 region: CASSEAGNEQYF. CDR3 nucleotide sequence: TGTGCCAGCAGTGAGGCAGGTAACGAGCAGTACTTC. V usage is TRBV6-1 and J usage is TRBJ2-7; D is ambiguous. Germline V gene data show CDR1 as MNHNS and CDR2 as SASEGT. The CDR3 sequence is 12 residues long. Trimming left V 3 bases short and J 5 bases short, with 8 bases between.

The V and J genes are TRBV21-1 and TRBJ2-1; no check of the table's D call, TRBD2, against the DNA was made. TRBV21-1 is given as a pseudogene. This CDR3 contains 16 residues. The CDR3 protein is CASSKGGGPGYNEQFF. For the CDR3, the DNA is TGTGCCAGCAGCAAAGGCGGAGGGCCTGGCTACAATGAGCAGTTCTTC.

The chain employs TRBV6-2 or TRBV6-3 and TRBJ1-1; D unclear. In germline, CDR1 is MNHEY, CDR2 SVGEGT. The CDR3 has 15 residues. Trimming pared 6 bases from V and 3 bases from J, leaving 17 bases between. In DNA, the CDR3 is TGTGCCAGCAGCTTCCCCTCGAAGGCGGACACTGAAGCTTTCTTT. Protein sequence: CASSFPSKADTEAFF.

Only one count was recorded for this clonotype. The chain is built from TRBV10-3 and TRBJ1-2; weak D call: TRBD1 (6 bases). The length of the CDR3 is 14 residues. Germline V gene lookup returns CDR1 ENHRY and CDR2 SYGVKD. The ends were cut back, 2 bases at V and 1 base at J, with 8 bases in the middle. The CDR3 sequence: CAISETGNNYGYTF. The CDR3 DNA follows: TGTGCCATCAGTGAGACAGGGAATAACTATGGCTACACCTTC.

This clonotype was found many times. V is TRBV18 and J is TRBJ1-2; D unclear. Trimming removed 3 bases from V and 8 bases from J, with 13 bases in between. The germline V gene has CDR1 KGHSH and CDR2 LQKENI. The CDR3 consists of 13 residues. CDR3 sequence (DNA): TGTGCCAGCTCACCCGGGGAGACGGGAGGCTACACCTTC. Its translation: CASSPGETGGYTF.

As to this clonotype: A much larger clone differs from this one at a single base, so this may be a read error. This chain uses TRBV2 with TRBJ2-7; D gene ambiguous. Trimming took 3 bases from V and 7 from J, leaving 19 bases between them. Germline CDR1 and CDR2: SNHLY and FYNNEI. The CDR3 sequence is 15 residues long. This CDR3 reads CASSDSLSSYNEQYF. The CDR3 nucleotides are TGTGCCAGCAGTGACTCCTTGAGCTCCTACAATGAGCAGTACTTC.